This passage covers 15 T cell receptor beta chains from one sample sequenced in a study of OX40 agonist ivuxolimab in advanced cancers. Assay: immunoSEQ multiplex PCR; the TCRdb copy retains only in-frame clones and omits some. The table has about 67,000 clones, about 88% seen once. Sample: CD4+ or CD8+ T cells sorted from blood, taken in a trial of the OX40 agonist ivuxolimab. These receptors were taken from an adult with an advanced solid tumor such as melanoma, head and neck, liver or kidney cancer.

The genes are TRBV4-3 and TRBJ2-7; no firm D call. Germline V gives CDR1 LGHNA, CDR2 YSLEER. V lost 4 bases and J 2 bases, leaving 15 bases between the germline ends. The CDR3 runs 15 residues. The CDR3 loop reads CASSLLYGEAYEQYF. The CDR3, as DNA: TGCGCCAGCAGCCTCCTATATGGAGAAGCCTACGAGCAGTACTTC.

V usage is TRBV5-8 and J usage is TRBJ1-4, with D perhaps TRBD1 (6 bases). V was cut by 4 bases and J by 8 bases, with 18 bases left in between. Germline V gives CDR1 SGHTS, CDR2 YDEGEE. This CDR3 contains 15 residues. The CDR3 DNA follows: TGTGCCAGCAGCCCAGCGACAGGCCTTCGAGAAAAACTGTTTTTT. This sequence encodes CASSPATGLREKLFF.

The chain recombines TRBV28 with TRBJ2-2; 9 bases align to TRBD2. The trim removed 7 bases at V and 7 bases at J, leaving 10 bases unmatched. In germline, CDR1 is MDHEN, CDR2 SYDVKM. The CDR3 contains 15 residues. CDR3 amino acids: CASTLGGGAGGELFF. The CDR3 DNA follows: TGTGCCAGCACCCTTGGCGGGGGGGCCGGCGGGGAGCTGTTTTTT.

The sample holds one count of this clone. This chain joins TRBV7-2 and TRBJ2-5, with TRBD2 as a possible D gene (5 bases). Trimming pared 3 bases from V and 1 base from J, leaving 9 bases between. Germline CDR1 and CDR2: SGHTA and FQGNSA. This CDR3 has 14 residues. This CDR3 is CASSFNAGQETQYF. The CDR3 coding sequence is TGTGCCAGCAGCTTCAACGCGGGCCAAGAGACCCAGTACTTC. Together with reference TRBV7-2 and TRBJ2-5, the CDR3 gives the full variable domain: GAGVSQSPSNKVTEKGKDVELRCDPISGHTALYWYRQSLGQGLEFLIYFQGNSAPDKSGLPSDRFSAERTGGSVSTLTIQRTQQEDSAVYLCASSFNAGQETQYFGPGTRLLVL.

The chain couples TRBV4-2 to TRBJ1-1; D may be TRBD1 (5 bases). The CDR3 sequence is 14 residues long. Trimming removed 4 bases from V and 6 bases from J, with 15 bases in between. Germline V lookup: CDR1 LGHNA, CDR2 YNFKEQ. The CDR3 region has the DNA TGTGCCAGCAGCCTCCTGAGGGACGAAGCTGAAGCTTTCTTT. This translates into CASSLLRDEAEAFF.

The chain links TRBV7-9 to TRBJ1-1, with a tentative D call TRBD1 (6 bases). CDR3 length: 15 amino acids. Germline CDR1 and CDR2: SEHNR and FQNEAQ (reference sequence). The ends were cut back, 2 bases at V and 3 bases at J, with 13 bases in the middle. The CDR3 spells CASSLSGQWYTEAFF. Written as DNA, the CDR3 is TGTGCCAGCAGCTTATCAGGACAGTGGTACACTGAAGCTTTCTTT.

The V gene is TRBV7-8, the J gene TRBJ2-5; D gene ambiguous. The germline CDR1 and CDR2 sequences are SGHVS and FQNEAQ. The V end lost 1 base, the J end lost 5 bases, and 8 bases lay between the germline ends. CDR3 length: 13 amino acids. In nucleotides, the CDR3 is TGTGCCAGCAGCTTAGTAGGGCGGGAGACCCAGTACTTC. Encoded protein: CASSLVGRETQYF.

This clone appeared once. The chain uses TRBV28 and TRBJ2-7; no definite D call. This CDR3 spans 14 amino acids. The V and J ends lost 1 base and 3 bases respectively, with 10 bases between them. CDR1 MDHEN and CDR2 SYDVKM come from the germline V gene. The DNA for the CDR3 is TGTGCCAGCAGTTTATCTCTCTCCAACTACGAGCAGTACTTC. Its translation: CASSLSLSNYEQYF.

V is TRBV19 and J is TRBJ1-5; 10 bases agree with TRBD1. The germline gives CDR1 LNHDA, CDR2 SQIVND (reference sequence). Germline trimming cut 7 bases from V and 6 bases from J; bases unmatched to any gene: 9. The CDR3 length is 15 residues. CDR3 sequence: CASTPGQGFGQPQHF. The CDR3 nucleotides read TGTGCCAGTACACCGGGACAGGGGTTTGGTCAGCCCCAGCATTTT.

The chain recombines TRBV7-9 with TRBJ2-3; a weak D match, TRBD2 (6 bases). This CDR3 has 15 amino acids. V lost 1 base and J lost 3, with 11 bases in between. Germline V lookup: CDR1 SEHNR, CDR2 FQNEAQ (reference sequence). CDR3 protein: CASSLGVSGTDTQYF. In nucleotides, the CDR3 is TGTGCCAGCAGCTTAGGAGTGAGCGGGACAGATACGCAGTATTTT.

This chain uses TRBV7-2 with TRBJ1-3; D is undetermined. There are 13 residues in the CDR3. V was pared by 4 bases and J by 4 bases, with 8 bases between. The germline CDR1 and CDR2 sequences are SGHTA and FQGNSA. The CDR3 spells CASSSSQGNTIYF. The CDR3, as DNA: TGTGCCAGCAGCTCTTCACAGGGAAACACCATATATTTT.

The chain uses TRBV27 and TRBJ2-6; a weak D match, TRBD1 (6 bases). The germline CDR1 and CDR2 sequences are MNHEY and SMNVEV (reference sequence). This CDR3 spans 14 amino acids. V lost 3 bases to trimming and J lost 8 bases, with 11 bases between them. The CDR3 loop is CASSLLQGTNVLTF. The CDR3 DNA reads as TGTGCCAGCAGTTTGCTTCAGGGGACCAACGTCCTGACTTTC.

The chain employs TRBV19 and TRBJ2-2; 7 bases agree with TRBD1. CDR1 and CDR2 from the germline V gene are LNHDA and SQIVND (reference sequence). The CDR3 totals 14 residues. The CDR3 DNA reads TGTGCACCCGCGCGACAGGGGAACACCGGGGAGCTGTTTTTT. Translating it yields CAPARQGNTGELFF.

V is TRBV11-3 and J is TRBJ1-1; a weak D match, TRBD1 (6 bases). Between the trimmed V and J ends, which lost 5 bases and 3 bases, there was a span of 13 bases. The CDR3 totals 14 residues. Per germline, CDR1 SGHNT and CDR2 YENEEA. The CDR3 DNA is TGTGCCAGCAGCAAAGCGGGGGGCGACACTGAAGCTTTCTTT. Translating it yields CASSKAGGDTEAFF.

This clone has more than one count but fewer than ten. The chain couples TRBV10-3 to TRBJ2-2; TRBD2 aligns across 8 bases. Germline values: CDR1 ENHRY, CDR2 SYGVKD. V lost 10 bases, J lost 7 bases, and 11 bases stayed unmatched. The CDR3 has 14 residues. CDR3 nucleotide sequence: TGTGCCACACGGCGGGAGGATCGGATCGGGGAGCTGTTTTTT. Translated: CATRREDRIGELFF.